A selection of T cell receptor beta chains follows, all from one sample in a study of control samples from healthy donors and cancer patients. Assay used: immunoSEQ multiplex PCR; TCRdb lists only in-frame clones, some missing. The repertoire holds roughly 76,000 clones, with around 94% as singletons. Sequencing was performed on blood. These receptors originate from a woman aged 18-30 years in good health. Both conserved end residues are part of each CDR3. D genes are given only for firm matches. Where a row states a size, it is once, few, many or the class of an expanded clone; other rows omit it.

d_gene	j_gene	abundance	v_gene	CDR3aa	CDR3nt
TRBD2	TRBJ2-7	-	TRBV27	CASSYVGLVASYEQYF	TGTGCCAGCAGCTATGTCGGACTAGTAGCATCCTACGAGCAGTACTTC
-	TRBJ1-2	-	TRBV6-6	CASSYRGSVDYGYTF	TGTGCCAGCAGTTACCGGGGCAGCGTCGACTATGGCTACACCTTC
-	TRBJ1-1	once	TRBV12-5	CASGLGEMNTEAFF	TGTGCTAGTGGTTTGGGGGAGATGAACACTGAAGCTTTCTTT
-	TRBJ2-1	-	TRBV7-2	CASSLLGDIFNEQFF	TGTGCCAGCAGCTTGTTGGGGGACATTTTCAATGAGCAGTTCTTC
-	TRBJ2-2	-	TRBV11-2	CASSLGAKSTGELFF	TGTGCCAGCAGCTTAGGAGCGAAAAGCACCGGGGAGCTGTTTTTT
-	TRBJ2-2	-	TRBV7-2	CASTMVNTGELFF	TGTGCCAGCACCATGGTGAACACCGGGGAGCTGTTTTTT
-	TRBJ1-1	-	TRBV5-1	CASSSGQKSNTEAFF	TGCGCCAGCAGCTCCGGACAGAAATCGAACACTGAAGCTTTCTTT
-	TRBJ1-1	-	TRBV28	CASSFRGHYTEAFF	TGTGCCAGCAGTTTCCGGGGGCATTACACTGAAGCTTTCTTT
-	TRBJ2-6	-	TRBV7-3	CASSLGSSGANVLTF	TGTGCCAGCAGCTTAGGTAGCTCGGGGGCCAACGTCCTGACTTTC
-	TRBJ1-2	-	TRBV18	CASSPDQAGSGYTF	TGTGCCAGCTCACCAGACCAAGCAGGATCCGGCTACACCTTC
-	TRBJ1-1	-	TRBV2	CASSREGVMNTEAFF	TGTGCCAGCAGCAGGGAGGGGGTTATGAACACTGAAGCTTTCTTT
TRBD1	TRBJ2-2	once	TRBV19	CASSTGTGATAETGELFF	TGTGCCAGTAGTACCGGGACAGGGGCCACCGCAGAGACCGGGGAGCTGTTTTTT
-	TRBJ1-1	once	TRBV5-1	CASSLGGDMNTEAFF	TGCGCCAGCAGCTTGGGTGGGGACATGAACACTGAAGCTTTCTTT
-	TRBJ1-1	-	TRBV18	CASSPRGGEGTEAFF	TGTGCCAGCTCACCACGTGGAGGGGAGGGCACTGAAGCTTTCTTT
-	TRBJ1-1	-	TRBV5-4	CASSLGERTEAFF	TGTGCCAGCAGCTTAGGGGAGCGCACTGAAGCTTTCTTT
-	TRBJ2-7	-	TRBV10-3	CAIGAYEQYF	TGTGCCATCGGCGCCTACGAGCAGTACTTC
TRBD1	TRBJ2-2	-	TRBV19	CASSIKVNRGFGNTGELFF	TGTGCCAGTAGTATCAAGGTCAACAGGGGATTTGGGAACACCGGGGAGCTGTTTTTT
TRBD1	TRBJ1-2	-	TRBV19	CASRRQGSDYGYTF	TGTGCCAGTAGGCGACAGGGTTCAGACTATGGCTACACCTTC
-	TRBJ1-6	-	TRBV6-1	CASSETGTLSSYNSPLHF	TGTGCCAGCAGTGAAACAGGGACCCTTAGCTCCTATAATTCACCCCTCCACTTT
TRBD1	TRBJ2-7	-	TRBV29-1	CSVGGTEWSYEQYF	TGCAGCGTTGGAGGGACAGAGTGGTCCTACGAGCAGTACTTC
-	TRBJ1-2	-	TRBV28	CASRIVGQISYGYTF	TGTGCCAGTAGAATCGTTGGACAGATAAGCTATGGCTACACCTTC
TRBD2	TRBJ2-3	-	TRBV7-9	CASSEPSGSTDTQYF	TGTGCCAGCAGCGAACCTAGCGGCTCCACAGATACGCAGTATTTT
TRBD1	TRBJ2-7	-	TRBV6-5	CASSATGRSGEQYF	TGTGCCAGCAGCGCGACAGGGCGTTCAGGGGAGCAGTACTTC
-	TRBJ2-5	-	TRBV4-2	CASSQEPSPAGTQYF	TGTGCCAGCAGCCAAGAACCTAGCCCTGCGGGGACCCAGTACTTC
TRBD2	TRBJ2-3	-	TRBV27	CASSFTSGRRTDTQYF	TGTGCCAGCAGTTTCACTAGCGGGAGAAGGACAGATACGCAGTATTTT
TRBD1	TRBJ2-1	-	TRBV19	CATNTGEVSYNEQFF	TGTGCCACCAATACAGGGGAAGTTTCCTACAATGAGCAGTTCTTC
TRBD1	TRBJ2-7	-	TRBV28	CASTTGPRGEQYF	TGTGCCAGCACGACAGGGCCAAGGGGCGAGCAGTACTTC
TRBD2	TRBJ2-3	-	TRBV5-8	CASWTSGNPYTQYF	TGTGCCTCCTGGACTAGCGGGAATCCATATACGCAGTATTTT
TRBD2	TRBJ2-3	-	TRBV7-2	CASSLEAGGVGTDTQYF	TGTGCCAGCAGCTTAGAAGCGGGAGGGGTGGGCACAGATACGCAGTATTTT
-	TRBJ1-2	-	TRBV29-1	CSVSSQAPNGYTF	TGCAGCGTTTCATCTCAGGCCCCGAATGGCTACACCTTC
-	TRBJ1-1	-	TRBV11-1	CASSLMSRRNTEAFF	TGTGCCAGCAGCTTAATGTCGCGGAGGAACACTGAAGCTTTCTTT
TRBD1	TRBJ2-4	-	TRBV2	CASGGDRAKNIQYF	TGTGCCAGCGGCGGGGACAGGGCCAAAAACATTCAGTACTTC
-	TRBJ2-7	-	TRBV19	CASSMSPGTPGKQYF	TGTGCCAGTAGTATGTCTCCGGGCACCCCGGGCAAGCAGTACTTC
-	TRBJ1-4	-	TRBV6-2/TRBV6-3	CASSFTGEKLFF	TGTGCCAGCAGTTTCACCGGAGAAAAACTGTTTTTT
-	TRBJ2-1	-	TRBV18	CASSPPLGLGADEQFF	TGTGCCAGCTCACCACCGCTGGGTTTGGGAGCCGATGAGCAGTTCTTC
TRBD1	TRBJ1-2	-	TRBV28	CASNSRDSGFYGYTF	TGTGCCAGCAACTCCCGGGACAGTGGCTTCTATGGCTACACCTTC
TRBD1	TRBJ2-7	-	TRBV7-2	CASSYASGTGGAEQYF	TGTGCCAGCAGCTATGCATCTGGGACAGGGGGCGCTGAGCAGTACTTC
-	TRBJ2-7	-	TRBV29-1	CSVRGTSGPSSYEQYF	TGCAGCGTTAGGGGAACCTCGGGGCCAAGCTCCTACGAGCAGTACTTC
-	TRBJ1-6	-	TRBV4-3	CASSQDGGTDNSPLHF	TGCGCCAGCAGCCAAGACGGGGGCACAGATAATTCACCCCTCCACTTT
-	TRBJ1-3	-	TRBV5-1	CASSPGVGRSYSGNTIYF	TGCGCCAGCAGCCCGGGGGTAGGCAGGAGCTACTCTGGAAACACCATATATTTT
-	TRBJ2-3	-	TRBV6-2/TRBV6-3	CASSSYSGTTDTQYF	TGTGCCAGCAGTTCCTATAGCGGAACCACAGATACGCAGTATTTT
-	TRBJ2-5	-	TRBV28	CASSTRHKVVGTQYF	TGTGCCAGCAGCACCCGACACAAAGTGGTGGGGACCCAGTACTTC
-	TRBJ2-7	-	TRBV5-1	CASSWDSWSSYEQYF	TGCGCCAGCAGCTGGGACTCATGGAGCTCCTACGAGCAGTACTTC
-	TRBJ2-2	-	TRBV14	CASSPHRGAAAFGELFF	TGTGCCAGCAGCCCCCACCGTGGGGCCGCTGCCTTCGGGGAGCTGTTTTTT
TRBD2	TRBJ2-1	-	TRBV6-4	CASSDPETSGRAGVNEQFF	TGTGCCAGCAGTGACCCAGAGACTAGCGGGAGGGCCGGGGTAAATGAGCAGTTCTTC
-	TRBJ2-3	-	TRBV18	CASLTTDTQYF	TGTGCCAGCTTAACAACAGATACGCAGTATTTT
-	TRBJ1-2	-	TRBV7-9	CASSFGGALTNYGYTF	TGTGCCAGCAGCTTTGGGGGTGCTCTCACTAACTATGGCTACACCTTC
-	TRBJ1-1	-	TRBV7-6	CASSLVLDKDRNTEAFF	TGTGCCAGCAGCTTAGTTTTGGATAAGGACAGGAACACTGAAGCTTTCTTT
-	TRBJ1-6	once	TRBV19	CASNEGTHNSPLHF	TGTGCCAGTAACGAAGGGACCCATAATTCACCCCTCCACTTT
-	TRBJ1-5	once	TRBV18	CASSLGGAGQPQHF	TGTGCCAGCTCTCTGGGGGGGGCAGGTCAGCCCCAGCATTTT
TRBD2	TRBJ2-1	-	TRBV5-1	CASSSGLAGDNEQFF	TGCGCCAGCAGCTCGGGACTAGCGGGAGACAATGAGCAGTTCTTC
TRBD1	TRBJ2-1	-	TRBV5-1	CASSTTGTGGNNEQFF	TGCGCCAGCAGCACAACCGGGACAGGGGGTAACAATGAGCAGTTCTTC
TRBD2	TRBJ2-4	-	TRBV3-1/TRBV3-2	CASSQIAGAPDRAKNIQYF	TGTGCCAGCAGCCAAATAGCGGGGGCCCCGGATCGGGCCAAAAACATTCAGTACTTC
-	TRBJ2-1	-	TRBV28	CASSFLATSGEQFF	TGTGCCAGCAGTTTTTTGGCAACCTCGGGGGAGCAGTTCTTC
-	TRBJ2-1	-	TRBV19	CATTLSDEQFF	TGTGCCACCACCCTTTCAGATGAGCAGTTCTTC
-	TRBJ1-1	-	TRBV5-3	CARSSRNTEAFF	TGTGCCAGAAGCTCTCGTAACACTGAAGCTTTCTTT
-	TRBJ1-4	-	TRBV6-5	CASSYSWSTNEKLFF	TGTGCCAGCAGTTACTCTTGGTCGACTAATGAAAAACTGTTTTTT